What follows are 25 T cell receptor beta chains derived from one specimen sequenced in a study of T cell responses to AZD1222 COVID-19 vaccine. TCRdb keeps only in-frame clones here, not all; method: immunoSEQ multiplex PCR. The table has 85,000 to 95,000 clones, 85% to 90% seen once; the top ten hold roughly 9.1%. The specimen was peripheral blood, collected on day 0 of AZD1222 vaccination. The receptors were gathered from an adult in good health.

J is TRBJ2-1 and V is TRBV24-1; no firm D call. Trimming removed 9 bases from V and 4 bases from J, with 6 bases in between. The CDR3 loop spans 11 amino acids. Per germline, CDR1 KGHDR and CDR2 SFDVKD. The CDR3 region has the DNA TGTGCCACCGGGCCGTACAATGAGCAGTTCTTC. Its translation is CATGPYNEQFF.

The rearrangement links TRBV6-6 to TRBJ2-7; D gene ambiguous. Deletions cut 5 bases from V and 0 bases from J, with 17 bases between. Germline CDR1 MNHNY, CDR2 SVGAGI (reference sequence). The CDR3 runs 16 residues. CDR3 nucleotide sequence: TGTGCCAGCAGTCGTGGATTAGGCCAGAGCTCCTACGAGCAGTACTTC. Protein: CASSRGLGQSSYEQYF.

CDR3 region: CASSLRIAGGPTDTQYF. DNA for the CDR3: TGTGCCAGCAGCTTAAGAATAGCGGGGGGGCCAACAGATACGCAGTATTTT. This chain joins TRBV7-3 and TRBJ2-3, with 11 bases aligning to TRBD2. Germline loops: CDR1 SGHTA, CDR2 FQGTGA. The CDR3 has 17 residues. Trimming at V came to 1 base and at J to 3 bases, leaving 6 bases not matched to a gene.

This rearrangement joins TRBV5-1 to TRBJ1-5, with D unresolved. The V gene's germline CDR1 is SGHRS and CDR2 YFSETQ. V lost 0 bases and J 6 bases, leaving 7 bases between the germline ends. This CDR3 has 13 amino acids. The DNA of the CDR3 is TGCGCCAGCAGCTTGGACGTGAGTCAGCCCCAGCATTTT. Encoded protein: CASSLDVSQPQHF.

The chain employs TRBV7-6 and TRBJ1-4; D is unclear. Germline loops: CDR1 SGHVS, CDR2 FNYEAQ. This CDR3 comprises 14 residues. V was clipped by 4 bases and J by 10 bases, with 16 bases between them. CDR3 nucleotide sequence: TGTGCCAGCAGCTCCTCCCAGGTAGAGCGAAAACTGTTTTTT. This gives the protein CASSSSQVERKLFF.

V is TRBV19 and J is TRBJ2-4, with D tentatively TRBD2 (6 bases). The V gene's germline CDR1 is LNHDA and CDR2 SQIVND (reference sequence). Trimming cost V 4 bases and J 2 bases, with 12 bases left between them. This CDR3 is 15 amino acids long. The CDR3 DNA reads as TGTGCCAGTAGTACCCCAGGCGGGACCAAAAACATTCAGTACTTC. Amino acids: CASSTPGGTKNIQYF.

This clone showed up many times. This chain connects TRBV7-3 to TRBJ1-1; D is possibly TRBD1 (5 bases). CDR1 SGHTA and CDR2 FQGTGA come from the germline V gene. The CDR3 is 15 amino acids. The V end lost 3 bases, the J end lost 8 bases, and 19 bases lay between the germline ends. CDR3 residues: CASSFGPRGLSEAFF. The CDR3 DNA reads as TGTGCCAGCAGCTTTGGACCTAGGGGACTCTCCGAAGCTTTCTTT.

The chain is built from TRBV7-9 and TRBJ2-1, with D possibly being TRBD1 (5 bases). There are 13 residues in the CDR3. The germline V gene encodes CDR1 SEHNR and CDR2 FQNEAQ (reference sequence). The ends were cut back, 4 bases at V and 2 bases at J, with 6 bases in the middle. The CDR3 sequence: CASSSTAYNEQFF. The CDR3 DNA follows: TGTGCCAGCAGCTCGACAGCCTACAATGAGCAGTTCTTC.

The chain links TRBV19 to TRBJ1-5, with D possibly matching TRBD1 (5 bases). V lost 7 bases, J lost 2 bases, and 18 bases lay in between. Germline values: CDR1 LNHDA, CDR2 SQIVND (reference sequence). This CDR3 region has 16 residues. This CDR3 is CASKVIQGLRNQPQHF. CDR3 bases: TGTGCCAGTAAAGTGATTCAGGGCCTCCGCAATCAGCCCCAGCATTTT.

The V and J genes are TRBV2 and TRBJ2-3, with 10 bases matching TRBD2. With V trimmed by 6 bases and J by 3 bases, 15 bases remained unmatched. Germline-derived CDR1 and CDR2 are SNHLY and FYNNEI. The CDR3 is 18 residues long. CDR3: CASRDDLAGGIRTDTQYF. CDR3 coding DNA: TGTGCCAGCAGGGACGACTTAGCGGGGGGAATTAGGACAGATACGCAGTATTTT. The full variable domain, its missing parts supplied by reference TRBV2 and TRBJ2-3, is EPEVTQTPSHQVTQMGQEVILRCVPISNHLYFYWYRQILGQKVEFLVSFYNNEISEKSEIFDDQFSVERPDGSNFTLKIRSTKLEDSAMYFCASRDDLAGGIRTDTQYFGPGTRLTVL.

The rearrangement uses TRBV6-5 and TRBJ1-1; tentative D call: TRBD1 (5 bases). Germline values: CDR1 MNHEY, CDR2 SVGAGI. This CDR3 comprises 14 residues. Trimming left V 2 bases short and J 11 bases short, with 18 bases between. The CDR3 nucleotides read TGTGCCAGCAGTTACGCCCAGGGTAGCGGTGCGGCTTTCTTT. Encoded protein: CASSYAQGSGAAFF.

The chain joins TRBV5-4 to TRBJ2-2; D uncertain. The CDR3 contains 15 residues. The V end lost 0 bases, the J end lost 2 bases, and 8 bases lay between the germline ends. CDR1 is SGHNT and CDR2 is YYREEE in the germline V gene (reference sequence). As DNA, the CDR3 is TGTGCCAGCAGCTTGGGACTCCCAAACACCGGGGAGCTGTTTTTT. Amino acid sequence: CASSLGLPNTGELFF.

This rearrangement joins TRBV30 to TRBJ1-5; D is unresolved. The CDR3 is 12 amino acids. The V gene lost 3 bases and the J gene lost 9 bases, with 12 bases spanning the gap. CDR1 is GTSNPN, CDR2 SVGIG, per germline (reference sequence). The CDR3: CAWRAAGGPQHF. CDR3 coding DNA: TGTGCCTGGAGGGCGGCGGGAGGGCCCCAGCATTTT.

This clone has a single count. The rearrangement joins TRBV5-1 to TRBJ1-2; no clear D. Germline CDR1 and CDR2: SGHRS and YFSETQ. CDR3 length equals 16 residues. The germline V and J ends were trimmed by 0 bases and 0 bases, with 12 bases remaining between them. In DNA, the CDR3 is TGCGCCAGCAGCTTGGCAGCAGAGACTTCTAACTATGGCTACACCTTC. This codes for CASSLAAETSNYGYTF.

This chain uses TRBV9 with TRBJ2-1, with D uncertain. CDR1 SGDLS and CDR2 YYNGEE come from the germline V gene. The V gene lost 0 bases and the J gene lost 6 bases, with 7 bases spanning the gap. CDR3 length: 13 amino acids. For the CDR3, the DNA is TGTGCCAGCAGCGTAGCGGCTGTCAATGAGCAGTTCTTC. Translated, it gives CASSVAAVNEQFF.

The chain links TRBV7-9 to TRBJ1-2; D ambiguous. The CDR3 runs 14 residues. Germline values: CDR1 SEHNR, CDR2 FQNEAQ (reference sequence). Trimming took off 5 bases at V and 4 bases at J, with 14 bases between the two ends. This CDR3 is CASSPQNAAYGYTF. The CDR3 nucleotides read TGTGCCAGCAGCCCCCAGAATGCCGCCTATGGCTACACCTTC.

V usage is TRBV29-1 and J usage is TRBJ1-1; possibly TRBD1 for D (5 bases). Trimming took 5 bases from V and 0 from J, leaving 10 bases between them. Germline CDR1 is SQVTM and CDR2 is ANQGSEA. The CDR3 consists of 13 residues. This CDR3 reads CSVYRPLNTEAFF. In DNA form, the CDR3 reads TGCAGCGTTTACAGGCCATTGAACACTGAAGCTTTCTTT.

V and J are TRBV6-5 and TRBJ1-5; D is undetermined. The length of the CDR3 is 13 residues. The V gene lost 4 bases and the J gene lost 2 bases, with 6 bases spanning the gap. The germline V gene has CDR1 MNHEY and CDR2 SVGAGI. The CDR3 DNA reads TGTGCCAGCAGTTTGGACGGCAATCAGCCCCAGCATTTT. Its protein product is CASSLDGNQPQHF.

The chain employs TRBV6-5 and TRBJ1-2, with 7 bases matching TRBD1. This CDR3 contains 14 residues. Germline lookup yields CDR1 MNHEY and CDR2 SVGAGI. J was trimmed by 2 bases and V by 8 bases; bases with no gene match: 8. The CDR3 loop reads CASQSPRGNYGYTF. In DNA form, the CDR3 reads TGTGCCAGCCAATCACCCAGGGGGAACTATGGCTACACCTTC.

This clone was seen once. The J gene is TRBJ2-3, the V gene TRBV6-5, with D possibly being TRBD1 or TRBD2 (5 bases each). V was cut by 7 bases and J by 6 bases, with 11 bases left in between. The CDR3 extends over 12 amino acids. In germline, CDR1 is MNHEY, CDR2 SVGAGI. CDR3 nucleotide sequence: TGTGCCAGCACCGGGGCGCGGGATACGCAGTATTTT. Translating it yields CASTGARDTQYF.

V and J are TRBV3-1 (or the pseudogene TRBV3-2) and TRBJ1-2, with 7 bases matching TRBD1. CDR3 length equals 16 residues. The ends lost 0 bases at V and 7 bases at J; junction bases unmatched: 11. Germline lookup yields CDR1 LGHDT and CDR2 YNNKEL (reference sequence). DNA of the CDR3: TGTGCCAGCAGCCAAGAATGGGGCAGGGGGTGGAGTGGCTACACCTTC. Amino acid sequence: CASSQEWGRGWSGYTF.

The CDR3 spells CASSPSGGGANEQFF. The CDR3 coding sequence is TGTGCCAGCAGCCCCTCAGGCGGGGGGGCGAATGAGCAGTTCTTC. V usage is TRBV9 and J usage is TRBJ2-1; 9 bases agree with TRBD2. Losses at the gene ends were 4 bases for V and 7 bases for J; bases not matched to a gene: 9. Germline-derived CDR1 and CDR2 are SGDLS and YYNGEE. The CDR3 contains 15 residues.

This chain joins TRBV12-5 and TRBJ1-4; D is perhaps TRBD1 (5 bases). Germline loops: CDR1 LGHNT, CDR2 FRNRAP. Between the trimmed V and J ends, which lost 7 bases and 3 bases, there was a span of 12 bases. CDR3 size: 14 residues. This CDR3 reads CASASGRSNEKLFF. As DNA, the CDR3 is TGTGCTAGTGCCTCGGGGCGATCTAATGAAAAACTGTTTTTT. The full variable domain, in which reference TRBV12-5 and TRBJ1-4 provide the parts outside the CDR3, is DARVTQTPRHKVTEMGQEVTMRCQPILGHNTVFWYRQTMMQGLELLAYFRNRAPLDDSGMPKDRFSAEMPDATLATLKIQPSEPRDSAVYFCASASGRSNEKLFFGSGTQLSVL.

This clone was seen once. The rearrangement uses TRBV5-1 and TRBJ1-3, with no clear D. The CDR3 is made up of 15 amino acids. The V gene's germline CDR1 is SGHRS and CDR2 YFSETQ. Deletions cut 0 bases from V and 4 bases from J, with 11 bases between. CDR3 bases: TGCGCCAGCAGCTTGGCCGCAGACGGGGGAAACACCATATATTTT. Its translation is CASSLAADGGNTIYF. Together with reference TRBV5-1 and TRBJ1-3, the CDR3 gives the full variable domain: KAGVTQTPRYLIKTRGQQVTLSCSPISGHRSVSWYQQTPGQGLQFLFEYFSETQRNKGNFPGRFSGRQFSNSRSEMNVSTLELGDSALYLCASSLAADGGNTIYFGEGSWLTVV.

The V call is TRBV6-5, the J call TRBJ1-2, with a tentative D call TRBD1 (5 bases). The CDR3 loop spans 13 amino acids. Germline V CDR1 and CDR2: MNHEY, SVGAGI. The V end was cut by 7 bases, the J end by 4 bases, with 13 bases between. DNA of the CDR3: TGTGCCAGCAAGGCCGGGGCTCTCTATGGCTACACCTTC. It translates to CASKAGALYGYTF.